The 23 T cell receptor beta chains reported below all come from one sample, sequenced in a study of CD8+ T cells in alopecia areata. Isolated RNA was reverse transcribed into cDNA used as the sequencing template. Libraries were prepared by immunoSEQ multiplex PCR; TCRdb keeps only in-frame clonotypes and omits some of them. The sample records under 350,000 clones, roughly 64% being singletons. Treatment here: oral pan-JAK inhibitor, 5-10 mg twice daily. The sample in question was CD4+ T cells sorted from blood, obtained at week 24, from a patient treated with tofacitinib. These receptors were taken from a human donor with alopecia areata.

This clone appeared once. This rearrangement joins TRBV5-1 to TRBJ1-4; D may be TRBD1 (6 bases). Per germline, CDR1 SGHRS and CDR2 YFSETQ. The CDR3 contains 16 residues. Trimming removed 5 bases at V and 1 base at J, with 15 bases between. The CDR3 DNA reads TGCGCCAGCAGTACAGTTCCGGGACAAACTAATGAAAAACTGTTTTTT. This encodes CASSTVPGQTNEKLFF. The full variable domain, completed using reference TRBV5-1 and TRBJ1-4, is KAGVTQTPRYLIKTRGQQVTLSCSPISGHRSVSWYQQTPGQGLQFLFEYFSETQRNKGNFPGRFSGRQFSNSRSEMNVSTLELGDSALYLCASSTVPGQTNEKLFFGSGTQLSVL.

The chain carries TRBV5-1 and TRBJ1-1, with unresolved D. CDR1 and CDR2 from the germline V gene are SGHRS and YFSETQ. This CDR3 is 18 amino acids long. V shed 5 bases and J shed 1 base, with 24 bases lying between them. The CDR3 spells CASRLEPLGWVTNTEAFF. CDR3 bases: TGCGCCAGCAGACTGGAGCCTTTGGGATGGGTCACGAACACTGAAGCTTTCTTT.

CDR3 amino acids: CAWSEWRKQHQPQHF. The DNA of the CDR3 is TGTGCCTGGAGTGAATGGAGGAAACAGCATCAGCCCCAGCATTTT. The chain carries TRBV30 and TRBJ1-5; no clear D. CDR1 GTSNPN and CDR2 SVGIG come from the germline V gene (reference sequence). The CDR3 sequence is 15 residues long. Between the trimmed V and J ends, which lost 1 base and 5 bases, there was a span of 15 bases.

The chain joins TRBV4-2 to TRBJ2-2; D gene uncertain. V shed 2 bases and J shed 1 base, with 8 bases lying between them. The CDR3 has 15 residues. Germline CDR1 and CDR2: LGHNA and YNFKEQ. CDR3 bases: TGTGCCAGCAGCCAACGCGAAGAGAACACCGGGGAGCTGTTTTTT. Its protein is CASSQREENTGELFF.

The gene calls are TRBV7-8 and TRBJ2-4, with D hard to call. The V and J ends lost 3 bases and 6 bases respectively, with 9 bases between them. Germline V CDR1 and CDR2: SGHVS, FQNEAQ. The CDR3 runs to 13 residues. The CDR3 DNA reads as TGTGCCAGCAGCTTGGCTAATAGAAACATTCAGTACTTC. Protein product: CASSLANRNIQYF.

The chain employs TRBV18 and TRBJ1-4; D is ambiguous. CDR1 and CDR2 from the germline V gene are KGHSH and LQKENI. The CDR3 extends over 14 amino acids. The V end lost 2 bases, the J end lost 0 bases, and 4 bases lay between the germline ends. CDR3: CASSPGATNEKLFF. The DNA of the CDR3 is TGTGCCAGCTCACCAGGGGCAACTAATGAAAAACTGTTTTTT.

This clone turned up a few times. This chain links TRBV11-2 with TRBJ2-3, with 11 positions matching TRBD2. The CDR3 sequence is 15 residues long. The ends lost 6 bases at V and 2 bases at J; junction bases unmatched: 4. Germline loops: CDR1 SGHAT, CDR2 FQNNGV. DNA for the CDR3: TGTGCCAGCAGTCGACTAGCGGGGTACACAGATACGCAGTATTTT. It translates to CASSRLAGYTDTQYF. Supplemented by reference TRBV11-2 and TRBJ2-3, the full variable domain reads EAGVAQSPRYKIIEKRQSVAFWCNPISGHATLYWYQQILGQGPKLLIQFQNNGVVDDSQLPKDRFSAERLKGVDSTLKIQPAKLEDSAVYLCASSRLAGYTDTQYFGPGTRLTVL.

V usage is TRBV7-2 and J usage is TRBJ2-5, with 7 bases lining up with TRBD2. The junction had 7 bases not matched to a gene; V was cut back by 5 bases and J by 4 bases. CDR1 SGHTA and CDR2 FQGNSA come from the germline V gene. CDR3 length: 14 amino acids. The CDR3 loop reads CASSVAAGRETQYF. The DNA for the CDR3 is TGTGCCAGCAGCGTGGCAGCGGGGAGAGAGACCCAGTACTTC.

The chain is built from TRBV5-1 and TRBJ2-7; 8 bases agree with TRBD1. The CDR3 sequence is 16 residues long. CDR1 SGHRS and CDR2 YFSETQ come from the germline V gene. Losses at the gene ends were 3 bases for V and 1 base for J; bases not matched to a gene: 9. The CDR3 loop reads CASSSGTGGSSYEQYF. Here the CDR3 DNA reads TGCGCCAGCAGCTCGGGGACAGGAGGATCTTCCTACGAGCAGTACTTC.

This chain connects TRBV7-2 to TRBJ1-5, with 7 bases aligning to TRBD1. The V gene's germline CDR1 is SGHTA and CDR2 FQGNSA. The CDR3 sequence is 13 residues long. J lost 8 bases, V lost 4 bases, and 5 bases had no gene match. CDR3 sequence: CASSSDRFEPQHF. In DNA, the CDR3 is TGTGCCAGCAGCTCGGACAGGTTTGAGCCCCAGCATTTT.

This sequence joins TRBV6-6 and TRBJ2-3; 8 nucleotides match TRBD2. Germline V gene data show CDR1 as MNHNY and CDR2 as SVGAGI (reference sequence). The CDR3 runs 13 residues. J lost 6 bases, V lost 7 bases, and 6 bases had no gene match. In DNA form, the CDR3 reads TGTGCCAGCACCCAAGCGGGGGTGGATACGCAGTATTTT. It yields the protein CASTQAGVDTQYF.

This chain links TRBV27 with TRBJ1-2, with a tentative D call TRBD1 (5 bases). Germline CDR1 is MNHEY and CDR2 is SMNVEV (reference sequence). V gave up 5 bases and J gave up 2 bases, with 12 bases separating them. The CDR3 runs 14 residues. The CDR3 nucleotides read TGTGCCAGCAGTCCCACTGGGGGGAACTATGGCTACACCTTC. Protein: CASSPTGGNYGYTF.

The chain is built from TRBV25-1 and TRBJ2-7, with D hard to call. With 0 bases removed from V and 3 bases from J, the gap between germline ends came to 9 bases. The germline CDR1 and CDR2 sequences are MGHDK and SYGVNS. The CDR3 totals 14 residues. The CDR3 is CASSEYYPNYEQYF. CDR3 in DNA: TGTGCCAGCAGTGAATATTACCCCAACTACGAGCAGTACTTC.

The V and J genes are TRBV29-1 and TRBJ2-7; 7 nucleotides agree with TRBD1. CDR3 length: 14 residues. Losses at the gene ends were 4 bases for V and 6 bases for J; bases not matched to a gene: 12. The germline CDR1 and CDR2 sequences are SQVTM and ANQGSEA. The CDR3 region has the DNA TGCAGCGTTGTTGGAGACAGGGCAAAGCCCGAGCAGTACTTC. This gives the protein CSVVGDRAKPEQYF.

A few counts support this clone. The chain carries TRBV27 and TRBJ2-1; D is perhaps TRBD1 or TRBD2 (6 bases each). In germline, CDR1 is MNHEY, CDR2 SMNVEV (reference sequence). V was shortened by 5 bases and J by 5 bases, with 16 bases between the two germline ends. The CDR3 runs to 15 residues. The CDR3 sequence is CASSPRGGLDNEQFF. The CDR3 nucleotides are TGTGCCAGCAGTCCCCGTGGGGGGCTAGACAATGAGCAGTTCTTC.

The chain links TRBV2 to TRBJ2-2; D uncertain. V lost 5 bases and J lost 6, with 13 bases in between. The CDR3 loop spans 14 amino acids. Germline V gene sequence: CDR1 SNHLY, CDR2 FYNNEI. CDR3 residues: CASSSRIGAGELFF. CDR3 in DNA: TGTGCCAGCAGTTCGAGAATCGGTGCCGGGGAGCTGTTTTTT.

The chain uses TRBV18 and TRBJ2-3; D possibly uses TRBD1 or TRBD2 (6 bases each). The germline CDR1 and CDR2 sequences are KGHSH and LQKENI. Trimming removed 6 bases at V and 1 base at J, with 8 bases between. The length of the CDR3 is 13 residues. The CDR3 bases are TGTGCCAGCTCCCGGGGGCGCACAGATACGCAGTATTTT. It yields the protein CASSRGRTDTQYF.

V gene TRBV11-2 combines with J gene TRBJ1-1, with 9 positions matching TRBD1. This CDR3 has 13 amino acids. CDR1 and CDR2 (germline): SGHAT, FQNNGV. The ends lost 5 bases at V and 11 bases at J; junction bases unmatched: 9. CDR3 nucleotides: TGTGCCAGCAGCCAGGAACAGGGGGCGGAGGCTTTCTTT. Its protein product is CASSQEQGAEAFF. Filled out from reference TRBV11-2 and TRBJ1-1, the complete variable domain reads EAGVAQSPRYKIIEKRQSVAFWCNPISGHATLYWYQQILGQGPKLLIQFQNNGVVDDSQLPKDRFSAERLKGVDSTLKIQPAKLEDSAVYLCASSQEQGAEAFFGQGTRLTVV.

In the case of this clone: A much larger clone sits a single nucleotide away, making a read error possible. The same CDR3 also results from other DNA sequences found in this sample. V is TRBV27 and J is TRBJ2-6; a possible D gene is TRBD1 (5 bases). The CDR3 extends over 14 amino acids. V was clipped by 4 bases and J by 2 bases, with 6 bases between them. Germline-derived CDR1 and CDR2 are MNHEY and SMNVEV (reference sequence). CDR3 in DNA: TGTGCCAGCAGTTCAGGGACTGGGGCCAACGTCCTGACTTTC. This gives the protein CASSSGTGANVLTF.

The V and J genes are TRBV30 and TRBJ2-3; the match to TRBD1 covers 9 bases. CDR1 and CDR2 (germline): GTSNPN, SVGIG (reference sequence). CDR3 length equals 15 residues. V lost 4 bases, J lost 2 bases, and 7 bases stayed unmatched. CDR3 DNA: TGTGCCTGGACTCGCCGGGACAGGGACACAGATACGCAGTATTTT. Translation gives CAWTRRDRDTDTQYF.

The gene calls are TRBV2 and TRBJ2-7; maybe TRBD1 (5 bases). The length of the CDR3 is 13 residues. V was pared by 3 bases and J by 2 bases, with 8 bases between. The germline V gene encodes CDR1 SNHLY and CDR2 FYNNEI. The chain's CDR3 is CASSEAGTYEQYF. CDR3 coding DNA: TGTGCCAGCAGTGAGGCAGGGACCTACGAGCAGTACTTC.

V usage is TRBV15 and J usage is TRBJ2-3; D is possibly TRBD1 (5 bases). CDR3 size: 16 residues. The germline gives CDR1 LNHNV, CDR2 YYDKDF (reference sequence). The germline V and J ends were trimmed by 1 base and 2 bases, with 13 bases remaining between them. CDR3 coding DNA: TGTGCCACCAGCAGAGGGGGAAGCAGGGACACAGATACGCAGTATTTT. It translates to CATSRGGSRDTDTQYF.

The chain couples TRBV19 to TRBJ2-7; TRBD1 is a possible D gene (6 bases). Trimming took 6 bases from V and 1 from J, leaving 16 bases between them. CDR3 length: 15 amino acids. Germline values: CDR1 LNHDA, CDR2 SQIVND (reference sequence). In DNA, the CDR3 is TGTGCCAGTAGCCGGGCGGACAGAGAATCCTACGAGCAGTACTTC. It yields the protein CASSRADRESYEQYF.